The next 17 T cell receptor beta chains were all read from a single sample in a study of response to subunit inactivated influenza vaccine. TCRdb reprocessed the RT-PCR reads with MiXCR, giving one entry per CDR3 protein. The table shows fewer than 550,000 distinct CDR3 sequences, with less than 30% occurring only once. The sequencing used CD4+ T cells sorted from PBMCs, collected less than 6 days after vaccination. Every receptor here comes from a man in his forties or fifties who received an inactivated influenza vaccine.

V is TRBV5-6 and J is TRBJ2-7, with TRBD2 matching 7 bases. CDR3 length: 14 residues. Trimming cost V 1 base and J 4 bases; bases outside gene matches: 5. Germline V lookup: CDR1 SGHDT, CDR2 YYEEEE. CDR3 coding DNA: TGTGCCAGCAGCTTGATTGCGGGAGTTTACGAGCAGTACTTC. Residues: CASSLIAGVYEQYF.

Only one count was recorded for this clonotype. This rearrangement joins TRBV9 to TRBJ2-1; 10 bases map to TRBD1. The CDR3 has 17 residues. The J segment lost 6 bases and the V segment lost 4 bases, leaving 13 bases of the junction unmatched. Germline V gene data show CDR1 as SGDLS and CDR2 as YYNGEE. This CDR3 is CASSNAGDRGWVNEQFF. CDR3 nucleotides: TGTGCCAGCAGCAATGCCGGGGACAGGGGATGGGTCAATGAGCAGTTCTTC.

The sample holds a few counts of this clonotype. The V and J genes are TRBV9 and TRBJ2-1; 7 nucleotides agree with TRBD1. CDR1 and CDR2 (germline): SGDLS, YYNGEE. V shed 3 bases and J 4 bases; nucleotides not matched to a gene: 10. This CDR3 contains 16 residues. The CDR3 region has the DNA TGTGCCAGCAGCGCTATGACAGGGAGTCGGTACAATGAGCAGTTCTTC. This encodes CASSAMTGSRYNEQFF. Full variable domain (remainder filled in from reference TRBV9 and TRBJ2-1): DSGVTQTPKHLITATGQRVTLRCSPRSGDLSVYWYQQSLDQGLQFLIQYYNGEERAKGNILERFSAQQFPDLHSELNLSSLELGDSALYFCASSAMTGSRYNEQFFGPGTRLTVL.

This clonotype has just one count. This rearrangement joins TRBV28 to TRBJ2-7; TRBD2 is a possible D gene (6 bases). Deletions cut 10 bases from V and 0 bases from J, with 10 bases between. Germline V lookup: CDR1 MDHEN, CDR2 SYDVKM. This CDR3 region has 12 residues. The CDR3, as DNA: TGTGCCACCGACGGGAGCTCCTACGAGCAGTACTTC. Its protein is CATDGSSYEQYF.

This chain connects TRBV6-6 to TRBJ2-2; D not certain. The CDR3 contains 13 residues. The germline V and J ends were trimmed by 7 bases and 5 bases, with 11 bases remaining between them. Germline assignment: CDR1 MNHNY and CDR2 SVGAGI (reference sequence). Here the CDR3 DNA reads TGTGCCAGCACGTACCTTTCAACCGGGGAGCTGTTTTTT. This sequence encodes CASTYLSTGELFF.

CDR3 coding DNA: TGTGCCAGCAGCCAATCGGGGACAGGGCCCCAAGAGACCCAGTACTTC. Translation: CASSQSGTGPQETQYF. The chain employs TRBV3-1 and TRBJ2-5; 9 positions agree with TRBD1. The CDR3 spans 16 residues. The germline gives CDR1 LGHDT, CDR2 YNNKEL (reference sequence). The V segment lost 2 bases and the J segment 1 base; nucleotides outside the gene matches: 5.

This clonotype was seen more than once but under ten times. The rearrangement links TRBV20-1 to TRBJ1-6; 8 bases line up with TRBD1. The CDR3 spans 14 residues. Trimming took 2 bases from V and 6 from J; bases not matched to a gene: 3. The germline V gene encodes CDR1 DFQATT and CDR2 SNEGSKA (reference sequence). CDR3 sequence (DNA): TGCAGTGCTAGAACAGGGGGAGGTAATTCACCCCTCCACTTT. Encoded protein: CSARTGGGNSPLHF.

This clonotype has more than one count but fewer than ten. The V call is TRBV6-1, the J call TRBJ2-2; TRBD2 matches 10 bases. This CDR3 spans 16 amino acids. Germline assignment: CDR1 MNHNS and CDR2 SASEGT. J was trimmed by 3 bases and V by 8 bases; bases with no gene match: 9. The CDR3 DNA sequence: TGTGCCAGCGCAACCGGGACTAGCGAGGACACCGGGGAGCTGTTTTTT. Its protein is CASATGTSEDTGELFF.

The rearrangement links TRBV10-3 to TRBJ2-5, with TRBD1 identical over 7 bases. The CDR3 is 13 residues long. Germline trimming cut 5 bases from V and 1 base from J; bases unmatched to any gene: 1. From germline, CDR1 is ENHRY and CDR2 SYGVKD. The CDR3 sequence: CAISRDSQETQYF. In DNA, the CDR3 is TGTGCCATCAGTCGGGACAGCCAAGAGACCCAGTACTTC.

CDR3 DNA sequence: TGTGCCACGACGCGACCGGGACAGGGGGCGCGAACTGAAGCTTTCTTT. Residues: CATTRPGQGARTEAFF. The chain uses TRBV12-3 or TRBV12-4 and TRBJ1-1, with 12 bases aligning to TRBD1. V lost 10 bases to trimming and J lost 5 bases; unmatched junction nucleotides: 14. CDR3 size: 16 residues.

About this clonotype itself: No DNA is shown, since the ends of the CDR3 on it are uncertain; the CDR3 is the one TCRdb lists. This chain connects TRBV7-5 to TRBJ2-3; TRBD1, as called in the table, went unchecked against the DNA. TRBV7-5 is reported as a pseudogene. The CDR3 is made up of 19 amino acids, end residues included. The chain's CDR3 is CISVSEVRTVQTSTDTQYF.

This clonotype has more than one count but fewer than ten. The J gene is TRBJ2-3, the V gene TRBV11-2; 11 nucleotides match TRBD2. CDR3 length: 18 amino acids. Germline loops: CDR1 SGHAT, CDR2 FQNNGV. V shed 5 bases and J 4 bases; nucleotides not matched to a gene: 14. The CDR3 DNA is TGTGCCAGCAGCCCCGGGACTAGCGGTTCCACACTAGCAGATACGCAGTATTTT. Its protein is CASSPGTSGSTLADTQYF. Together with reference TRBV11-2 and TRBJ2-3, the CDR3 gives the full variable domain: EAGVAQSPRYKIIEKRQSVAFWCNPISGHATLYWYQQILGQGPKLLIQFQNNGVVDDSQLPKDRFSAERLKGVDSTLKIQPAKLEDSAVYLCASSPGTSGSTLADTQYFGPGTRLTVL.

The chain carries TRBV12-3 or TRBV12-4 and TRBJ2-1; 10 positions match TRBD1. Trimming at V came to 5 bases and at J to 10 bases, leaving 8 bases not matched to a gene. This CDR3 is built from 14 residues. CDR3: CASSPGQGGSEQFF. CDR3 DNA sequence: TGTGCCAGCAGTCCCGGACAGGGGGGATCCGAGCAGTTCTTC.

This clonotype came up many times. The rearrangement joins TRBV12-3 or TRBV12-4 to TRBJ2-5; D possibly matches TRBD1 or TRBD2 (5 bases each). The V end was cut by 5 bases, the J end by 3 bases, with 16 bases between. This CDR3 has 15 amino acids. The chain's CDR3 is CASSRPGTAEETQYF. The DNA for the CDR3 is TGTGCCAGCAGTCGTCCCGGGACGGCCGAAGAGACCCAGTACTTC.

This clonotype was picked up a small number of times. V and J are TRBV28 and TRBJ2-7; D uncertain. There are 11 residues in the CDR3. The germline V and J ends were trimmed by 5 bases and 3 bases, with 5 bases remaining between them. Germline CDR1 MDHEN, CDR2 SYDVKM. CDR3 loop: CASSKVYEQYF. Here the CDR3 DNA reads TGTGCCAGCAGTAAAGTCTACGAGCAGTACTTC.

The chain has TRBV25-1 and TRBJ2-7; D is unresolved. Between the trimmed V and J ends, which lost 6 bases and 6 bases, there was a span of 9 bases. The CDR3 sequence is 11 residues long. CDR1 is MGHDK, CDR2 SYGVNS, per germline. The chain's CDR3 is CASSFRLEQYF. CDR3 nucleotide sequence: TGTGCCAGCAGCTTCCGACTCGAGCAGTACTTC.

The rearrangement links TRBV7-2 to TRBJ1-6; maybe TRBD1 (5 bases). Trimming shortened V by 5 bases and J by 9 bases, and 14 bases separated the two germline ends. CDR3 length equals 14 residues. Per the germline V gene, CDR1 is SGHTA and CDR2 is FQGNSA. The CDR3 protein is CASSPGAFGSPLHF. For the CDR3, the DNA is TGTGCCAGCAGCCCTGGGGCTTTTGGTTCACCCCTCCACTTT.